This entry lists 2 T cell receptor beta chains sequenced from one sample in a study of blood T cell repertoires in COVID-19. Sequencing used immunoSEQ multiplex PCR; TCRdb keeps in-frame clones, though not all of them. Of 250,000 to 300,000 clones listed, around 86% are singletons. The specimen was PBMCs or T cells enriched from blood (not recorded which). These receptors were obtained from a woman aged 40 to 50 who had recovered from COVID-19.

V and J are TRBV5-4 and TRBJ1-4; D remains ambiguous. The V end lost 3 bases, the J end lost 8 bases, and 14 bases lay between the germline ends. CDR3 length equals 14 residues. CDR1 and CDR2 (germline): SGHNT, YYREEE (reference sequence). CDR3 region: CASSSAASREKLFF. In DNA, the CDR3 is TGTGCCAGCAGCTCCGCTGCCTCGAGAGAAAAACTGTTTTTT.

The V gene is TRBV6-5, the J gene TRBJ1-2; D gene ambiguous. The CDR3 length is 15 residues. Germline V gives CDR1 MNHEY, CDR2 SVGAGI. V was clipped by 1 base and J by 2 bases, with 11 bases between them. In nucleotides, the CDR3 is TGTGCCAGCAGTTACTTGAGGGCGTCGAACTATGGCTACACCTTC. Protein sequence: CASSYLRASNYGYTF.